This record covers a single T cell receptor beta chain. Its antigen is unknown. This entry is derived from a study of CD8 T cells in ankylosing spondylitis. General study results and limits: About 8 highly homologous variants made up a TCR beta motif, and this motif appeared characteristic of ankylosing spondylitis blood. Reportedly, matched ankylosing spondylitis synovial fluid was significantly enriched for disease-linked clones. Both synovial fluid and blood in reactive arthritis had previously been reported to carry some motif variants.

TCRdb reanalysed the 5' RACE reads using MiXCR and keeps one entry per CDR3 protein. The data contain under 250,000 distinct CDR3 sequences, roughly a third of them singletons. The length of the CDR3 is 15 residues. The germline V and J ends were trimmed by 0 bases and 1 base, with 9 bases remaining between them. Looked up from germline, CDR1 is MNHEY and CDR2 is SVGAGI. The receptor was isolated from a male donor with ankylosing spondylitis or in good health (not recorded which). Sequencing input: blood, either unsorted or a sorted T cell fraction (not recorded which). The chain is built from TRBV6-5 and TRBJ1-2, with D uncertain. DNA for the CDR3: TGTGCCAGCAGTTACTCCGGCAGCATTAACTATGGCTACACCTTC. Translating it yields CASSYSGSINYGYTF.